This T cell receptor beta chain is drawn from a study of T cells expressing NK-cell markers. Background on the study: Investigators obtained TCR beta repertoires from sorted CD3+CD56+NKG2C+, CD3+CD56+NKG2C- and CD3+CD56-NKG2C+ T cells. Within the sequenced cohort of eight donors, seven exhibited HCMV seropositivity and one was seronegative. Overall study findings and caveats: Roughly 1.0-7.0% of CD8+ T cells in six or seven donors belonged to dominant NKG2C+ clonotypes. Questions lingered over whether expanded NKG2C+ T cell clones were HCMV-specific.

Note on this clonotype: What it recognizes is unknown.

TCRdb reworked the 5' RACE reads into one entry per CDR3 protein, no DNA. The sample shows approximately 420,000 distinct CDR3 sequences, and around 10% sits with its ten largest clones. Looked up from germline, CDR1 is SGHAT and CDR2 is FQNNGV. The CDR3 contains 13 residues. The sample comprised blood T cells: a sorted CD56 or NKG2C T cell subset, CD4+ or CD8+ T cells, or bulk PBMC T cells (not recorded which). The chain carries TRBV11-2 and TRBJ2-1. This receptor was obtained from a woman aged 50 to 60 in good health. CDR3 region: CASSLDRSVEQFF.